This entry lists 8 T cell receptor beta chains sequenced from one sample in a study of T cell changes during pregnancy in multiple sclerosis. The assay was immunoSEQ multiplex PCR, and TCRdb's table has in-frame clones only and misses some. Among over 90,000 clones listed, roughly 93% were seen once. Sample: peripheral blood, taken after pregnancy. Source of these receptors: a female donor with multiple sclerosis, enrolled in a pregnancy study.

The chain recombines TRBV11-1 with TRBJ2-2; TRBD2 aligns across 8 bases. The CDR3 consists of 16 residues. CDR1 and CDR2 (germline): SGHAT, FQDESV (reference sequence). V dropped 4 bases and J dropped 4; count of bases not matched to a gene: 8. The CDR3 region has the DNA TGTGCCAGCAGCTCGGGGGGGCAGGGACTCACCGGGGAGCTGTTTTTT. Its translation is CASSSGGQGLTGELFF.

The rearrangement links TRBV5-1 to TRBJ2-3; D remains unclear. The germline gives CDR1 SGHRS, CDR2 YFSETQ. The CDR3 consists of 12 residues. V shed 8 bases and J shed 2 bases, with 9 bases lying between them. The CDR3 loop is CASQRDTDTQYF. The CDR3 DNA follows: TGCGCCAGTCAGCGAGACACAGATACGCAGTATTTT. Full variable domain (remainder filled in from reference TRBV5-1 and TRBJ2-3): KAGVTQTPRYLIKTRGQQVTLSCSPISGHRSVSWYQQTPGQGLQFLFEYFSETQRNKGNFPGRFSGRQFSNSRSEMNVSTLELGDSALYLCASQRDTDTQYFGPGTRLTVL.

V and J are TRBV11-2 and TRBJ1-2, with 7 bases identical to TRBD1. The CDR3 runs 14 residues. CDR1 and CDR2 from the germline V gene are SGHAT and FQNNGV. The trim removed 2 bases at V and 14 bases at J, leaving 14 bases unmatched. The CDR3 region has the DNA TGTGCCAGCAGCTTACGACAGGGTTTTTTTTCGGGAACCTTC. Translating it yields CASSLRQGFFSGTF.

This chain connects TRBV18 to TRBJ1-1, with D possibly TRBD1 on 5 matching bases. Germline CDR1 reads KGHSH; CDR2 reads LQKENI. Trimming removed 2 bases at V and 4 bases at J, with 17 bases between. This CDR3 is built from 16 residues. CDR3 nucleotide sequence: TGTGCCAGCTCACCATGGGGGGAGAGAAGAGGCACTGAAGCTTTCTTT. Protein product: CASSPWGERRGTEAFF.

This sequence joins TRBV19 and TRBJ2-5; D is possibly TRBD2 (7 bases). Germline CDR1 LNHDA, CDR2 SQIVND (reference sequence). Trimming removed 5 bases from V and 7 bases from J, with 17 bases in between. This CDR3 is built from 14 residues. The CDR3 protein is CASSPPAGAWTQYF. The CDR3 DNA is TGTGCCAGTAGTCCCCCCGCGGGGGCTTGGACCCAGTACTTC.

This sequence joins TRBV10-3 and TRBJ2-1; 8 nucleotides agree with TRBD2. J lost 7 bases, V lost 6 bases, and 5 bases had no gene match. CDR3 length equals 13 residues. Germline-derived CDR1 and CDR2 are ENHRY and SYGVKD. This chain's CDR3 is CAIRTSVGNEQFF. As DNA, the CDR3 is TGTGCCATCAGGACTAGCGTCGGTAATGAGCAGTTCTTC.

The rearrangement uses TRBV5-4 and TRBJ2-2; D is undetermined. The CDR3 has 16 amino acids. CDR1 and CDR2 from the germline V gene are SGHNT and YYREEE (reference sequence). Trimming took 0 bases from V and 0 from J, leaving 9 bases between them. Here the CDR3 DNA reads TGTGCCAGCAGCTTGGGAAGAAGCGCGAACACCGGGGAGCTGTTTTTT. This encodes CASSLGRSANTGELFF.

This chain joins TRBV25-1 and TRBJ2-5; possibly TRBD2 for D (5 bases). The CDR3 runs to 13 residues. CDR1 MGHDK and CDR2 SYGVNS come from the germline V gene. Trimming stripped 2 bases from V and 4 bases from J, with 8 bases between. The CDR3: CASSERGRETQYF. CDR3 DNA sequence: TGTGCCAGCAGTGAACGGGGAAGAGAGACCCAGTACTTC.